Detailed here is one T cell receptor beta chain. The antigen is not known. These data are taken from a study of shared clonotypes between healthy human individuals. Study findings and constraints: Across subsets, estimated richness was generally greater for naive than for memory populations.

Sorted-subset replicate PCR reactions were performed with about 210 ng DNA, corresponding to tens of thousands of T cell genomes. Profiled with immunoSEQ multiplex PCR; TCRdb holds only in-frame clones, not every one. The table shows fewer than 400,000 clones, with 74% occurring only once. This receptor was obtained from a man aged 25 to 40 in good health. Sequencing was performed on memory CD4+ T cells sorted from blood. Specified subset: CD45RA-negative fraction.

The DNA for the CDR3 is TGTGCCAGCAGTGAAGTGTCCGATGAAAAACTGTTTTTT. Translated: CASSEVSDEKLFF. J is TRBJ1-4 and V is TRBV6-1; D not resolved. Between the trimmed V and J ends, which lost 1 base and 6 bases, there was a span of 6 bases. CDR3 size: 13 residues. Per germline, CDR1 MNHNS and CDR2 SASEGT.